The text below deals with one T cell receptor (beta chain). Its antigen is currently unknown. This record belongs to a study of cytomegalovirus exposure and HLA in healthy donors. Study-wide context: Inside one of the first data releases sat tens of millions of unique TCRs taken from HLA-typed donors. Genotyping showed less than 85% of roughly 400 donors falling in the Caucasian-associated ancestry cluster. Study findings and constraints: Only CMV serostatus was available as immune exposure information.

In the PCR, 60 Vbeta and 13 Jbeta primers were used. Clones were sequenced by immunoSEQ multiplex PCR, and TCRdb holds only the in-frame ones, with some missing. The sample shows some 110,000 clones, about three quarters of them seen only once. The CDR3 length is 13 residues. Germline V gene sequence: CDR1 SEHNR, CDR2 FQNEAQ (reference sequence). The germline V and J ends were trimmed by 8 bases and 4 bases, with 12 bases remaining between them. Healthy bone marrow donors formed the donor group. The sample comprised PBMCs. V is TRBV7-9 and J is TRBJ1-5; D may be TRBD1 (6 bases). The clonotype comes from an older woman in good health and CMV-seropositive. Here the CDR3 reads CASGGGGNQPQHF. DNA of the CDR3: TGTGCCAGCGGAGGGGGGGGGAATCAGCCCCAGCATTTT.